Detailed here is one TCR beta chain. The CDR3 extends over 15 amino acids. V lost 5 bases, J lost 6 bases, and 17 bases lay in between. Germline loops: CDR1 MDHEN, CDR2 SYDVKM. The data are from a study of blood T cell repertoires in COVID-19. Study-wide context: Acute-phase and convalescent COVID-19 samples originated in the United States, Italy and Spain. PBMCs, B-cell-depleted T cells, or T cells provided the cDNA or gDNA that made up the material.

Per the original data handling: Estimated nucleated cell counts came from reference gene primer amplification. Libraries were prepared by immunoSEQ multiplex PCR; TCRdb keeps only in-frame clonotypes and omits some of them. V and J calls plus clone size are reproduced from that table; the DNA served to infer D and trimming. In the table there are roughly 160,000 clones, over 90% of which are singletons. Sequenced sample: peripheral blood. The rearrangement links TRBV28 to TRBJ2-1, with D possibly TRBD2 on 6 matching bases. The sequence derives from a man aged 45 to 65 with acute or convalescent COVID-19. CDR3 region: CASSPGGLRVNEQFF. DNA for the CDR3: TGTGCCAGCAGTCCCGGGGGTCTACGTGTCAATGAGCAGTTCTTC.